This TCR beta chain was recorded in a study of T cell responses to AZD1222 COVID-19 vaccine. About the study: It was second doses at about 4 or about 12 weeks that were pooled. Study results and limitations: The donor cohort was predominantly white British with a female majority, and clonal diversity may have been underestimated.

The junction had 1 base not matched to a gene; V was cut back by 4 bases and J by 0 bases. The germline CDR1 and CDR2 sequences are MGHRA and YSYEKL. This CDR3 is built from 14 residues. As to this clone: Antigen: not known.

TCRdb's table, derived via immunoSEQ multiplex PCR, lists solely in-frame clones and lacks some. The sample yields around 84,000 clones, around 87% seen once. The sample here was peripheral blood, taken on day 0 of AZD1222 vaccination. The chain employs TRBV4-1 and TRBJ1-1; TRBD1 aligns across 8 bases. The source of this sequence is an adult in good health. The CDR3 sequence: CASSRTGMNTEAFF. The CDR3 DNA is TGCGCCAGCAGCCGGACAGGGATGAACACTGAAGCTTTCTTT.